These T cell receptor beta chains were read from a single sample in a study of T cell responses to AZD1222 COVID-19 vaccine. TCRdb's table, derived via immunoSEQ multiplex PCR, lists solely in-frame clones and lacks some. The sample includes nearly 100,000 clones, approximately 90% seen only once; the top ten take 2.8%. The sequenced sample was peripheral blood, obtained on day 0 of AZD1222 vaccination. The receptors were sampled from an adult in good health. Each CDR3 is given with its conserved first and last residue. A D gene is named only where the DNA matches it firmly. The listing skips clone size in some rows; elsewhere it reads once, few, many or a size class.

clone_size: once
j_call: TRBJ1-5
v_call: TRBV4-1
d_call: TRBD1
cdr3_nt: TGCGCCAGCAGCCCAGGGGGTTCCAATCAGCCCCAGCATTTT
cdr3_aa: CASSPGGSNQPQHF

clone_size: -
j_call: TRBJ2-3
v_call: TRBV6-5
d_call: TRBD1
cdr3_nt: TGTGCCAGCAGTCCCTTTAGGGGGCCAGATACGCAGTATTTT
cdr3_aa: CASSPFRGPDTQYF

clone_size: once
j_call: TRBJ1-2
v_call: TRBV23-1
d_call: -
cdr3_nt: TGCGCCAGCAGTCAATCCCGGGACACGAATTTTTTGTATAGTTATGGCTACACCTTC
cdr3_aa: CASSQSRDTNFLYSYGYTF

clone_size: -
j_call: TRBJ1-5
v_call: TRBV19
d_call: TRBD1
cdr3_nt: TGTGCCAGTAGTGCCCGACAGGGGGCCCAGCCCCAGCATTTT
cdr3_aa: CASSARQGAQPQHF

clone_size: -
j_call: TRBJ2-7
v_call: TRBV6-5
d_call: -
cdr3_nt: TGTGCCAGCAGTTACTCCACAGCTAGCAACTACGAGCAGTACTTC
cdr3_aa: CASSYSTASNYEQYF

clone_size: -
j_call: TRBJ1-3
v_call: TRBV10-3
d_call: -
cdr3_nt: TGTGCCATCAGTGAAGGGCAGGCGGGAAACACCATATATTTT
cdr3_aa: CAISEGQAGNTIYF

clone_size: -
j_call: TRBJ1-1
v_call: TRBV19
d_call: TRBD1
cdr3_nt: TGTGCCAGTAGTCGTAAAACAGGGGTTATGAACACTGAAGCTTTCTTT
cdr3_aa: CASSRKTGVMNTEAFF

clone_size: -
j_call: TRBJ1-2
v_call: TRBV6-5
d_call: -
cdr3_nt: TGTGCCAGCACCGACACCAACTATGGCTACACCTTC
cdr3_aa: CASTDTNYGYTF

clone_size: -
j_call: TRBJ2-3
v_call: TRBV20-1
d_call: -
cdr3_nt: TGCAGTGCCGCCCCGGGGGATACGCAGTATTTT
cdr3_aa: CSAAPGDTQYF

clone_size: -
j_call: TRBJ2-7
v_call: TRBV15
d_call: -
cdr3_nt: TGTGCCACCAGCAGAGACAGGGCAGGCGAGCAGTACTTC
cdr3_aa: CATSRDRAGEQYF

clone_size: -
j_call: TRBJ2-1
v_call: TRBV10-3
d_call: TRBD1
cdr3_nt: TGTGCCATCAATCCGGGACAGGGGGGGAATGAGCAGTTCTTC
cdr3_aa: CAINPGQGGNEQFF

clone_size: once
j_call: TRBJ2-5
v_call: TRBV6-6
d_call: -
cdr3_nt: TGTGCCAGCGGCGAGACTACTCAAGAGACCCAGTACTTC
cdr3_aa: CASGETTQETQYF

clone_size: -
j_call: TRBJ2-1
v_call: TRBV11-2
d_call: TRBD1
cdr3_nt: TGTGCCAGCATTCGGGACAGGGGGGGCAATGAGCAGTTCTTC
cdr3_aa: CASIRDRGGNEQFF

clone_size: -
j_call: TRBJ2-3
v_call: TRBV9
d_call: -
cdr3_nt: TGTGCCAGCAGCGTAGTCGGGGCGAGAGATACGCAGTATTTT
cdr3_aa: CASSVVGARDTQYF

clone_size: -
j_call: TRBJ1-3
v_call: TRBV2
d_call: TRBD1
cdr3_nt: TGTGCCAGCAGTGAATTTAGGGGGCGAGGAAACACCATATATTTT
cdr3_aa: CASSEFRGRGNTIYF

clone_size: -
j_call: TRBJ1-6
v_call: TRBV6-5
d_call: -
cdr3_nt: TGTGCCAGCAGTTACTCTGGCCCGCGGGAGAATTCACCCCTCCACTTT
cdr3_aa: CASSYSGPRENSPLHF

clone_size: -
j_call: TRBJ2-3
v_call: TRBV7-9
d_call: TRBD2
cdr3_nt: TGTGCCAGCAGCCCAAGGAAGCCTAGCGGGGGCCCTAGCACAGATACGCAGTATTTT
cdr3_aa: CASSPRKPSGGPSTDTQYF

clone_size: -
j_call: TRBJ2-1
v_call: TRBV5-1
d_call: TRBD1
cdr3_nt: TGCGCCAGCAGCTTCGAGGGACAGCCTTACAATGAGCAGTTCTTC
cdr3_aa: CASSFEGQPYNEQFF

clone_size: -
j_call: TRBJ2-5
v_call: TRBV11-2
d_call: -
cdr3_nt: TGTGCCAGCAGCCTAGGGTCGGGTAAAGAGACCCAGTACTTC
cdr3_aa: CASSLGSGKETQYF

clone_size: -
j_call: TRBJ2-1
v_call: TRBV25-1
d_call: TRBD2
cdr3_nt: TGTGCCAGCAGTGCTAGACTAGCGGGGGAGGTTGAGCAGTTCTTC
cdr3_aa: CASSARLAGEVEQFF

clone_size: -
j_call: TRBJ1-1
v_call: TRBV2
d_call: -
cdr3_nt: TGTGCCAGCAGTTATTATGGGCCGTCGAACACTGAAGCTTTCTTT
cdr3_aa: CASSYYGPSNTEAFF

clone_size: once
j_call: TRBJ1-5
v_call: TRBV6-1
d_call: -
cdr3_nt: TGTGCCAGCAGTGAGAATATAAATCAGCCCCAGCATTTT
cdr3_aa: CASSENINQPQHF

clone_size: -
j_call: TRBJ1-2
v_call: TRBV30
d_call: TRBD1
cdr3_nt: TGTGCCTACTGTCCGGGACAGGGATACTATGGCTACACCTTC
cdr3_aa: CAYCPGQGYYGYTF

clone_size: -
j_call: TRBJ1-1
v_call: TRBV20-1
d_call: TRBD1
cdr3_nt: TGCAGTGCTAGTTCCGGGACAGCCAACACTGAAGCTTTCTTT
cdr3_aa: CSASSGTANTEAFF

clone_size: -
j_call: TRBJ2-3
v_call: TRBV19
d_call: -
cdr3_nt: TGTGCCAGTAGTATCGATAGGGGCTGGACAGATACGCAGTATTTT
cdr3_aa: CASSIDRGWTDTQYF

clone_size: -
j_call: TRBJ1-1
v_call: TRBV24-1
d_call: -
cdr3_nt: TGTGCCACCAGTGACCCGAGACGGGGCGGCACTGAAGCTTTCTTT
cdr3_aa: CATSDPRRGGTEAFF